These 6 T cell receptor beta chains share one sample of origin, sequenced in a study of CD8 T cells in Susac syndrome. Random hexamers primed reverse transcription of about 0.45 to 1 ug RNA. One entry per CDR3 protein, called by TCRdb with MiXCR from the immunoSEQ multiplex PCR reads. This table has hundreds of thousands of distinct CDR3 sequences, about 95% appearing once. Sequenced material: CD4+ T cells from PBMCs. Receptor source: a human donor with Susac syndrome.

The chain is built from TRBV20-1 and TRBJ1-5; the D is unclear. With 4 bases removed from V and 2 bases from J, the gap between germline ends came to 12 bases. This CDR3 spans 14 amino acids. Per the germline V gene, CDR1 is DFQATT and CDR2 is SNEGSKA (reference sequence). The CDR3 DNA is TGCAGTGCTATTGACGCGGAGGGCAATCAGCCCCAGCATTTT. Amino acid sequence: CSAIDAEGNQPQHF.

The chain is built from TRBV30 and TRBJ1-2; D is undetermined. This CDR3 contains 13 residues. CDR1 GTSNPN and CDR2 SVGIG come from the germline V gene (reference sequence). Trimming pared 7 bases from V and 8 bases from J, leaving 20 bases between. The CDR3 loop reads CASQRGLGKGYTF. CDR3 sequence (DNA): TGTGCCTCCCAACGCGGTCTGGGGAAGGGCTACACCTTC.

J is TRBJ2-1 and V is TRBV30; a possible D gene is TRBD2 (6 bases). The germline V gene has CDR1 GTSNPN and CDR2 SVGIG (reference sequence). The CDR3 sequence is 16 residues long. The V end was cut by 0 bases, the J end by 9 bases, with 21 bases between. The CDR3 nucleotides are TGTGCCTGGAGTGTACCCGGGGGAGTGCTGTTGGGTGAGCAGTTCTTC. It is translated as CAWSVPGGVLLGEQFF.

The gene calls are TRBV27 and TRBJ1-2, with D tentatively TRBD1 (6 bases). Trimming stripped 3 bases from V and 6 bases from J, with 14 bases between. Germline-derived CDR1 and CDR2 are MNHEY and SMNVEV (reference sequence). CDR3 length: 14 residues. CDR3 sequence (DNA): TGTGCCAGCAGTTTGTCGCGGACAGCCCATGGCTACACCTTC. Protein product: CASSLSRTAHGYTF.

CDR3 nucleotides: TGTGCCAGCAGCTCCCTGGGGGTTACAGATACGCAGTATTTT. It specifies CASSSLGVTDTQYF. The V call is TRBV11-2, the J call TRBJ2-3; D possibly matches TRBD1 or TRBD2 (5 bases each). Germline CDR1 is SGHAT and CDR2 is FQNNGV. With 4 bases removed from V and 3 bases from J, the gap between germline ends came to 11 bases. The CDR3 extends over 14 amino acids.

The chain links TRBV4-3 to TRBJ1-2; tentatively, D is TRBD1 (6 bases). Trimming stripped 4 bases from V and 2 bases from J, with 17 bases between. This CDR3 region has 16 residues. Germline-derived CDR1 and CDR2 are LGHNA and YSLEER. CDR3 DNA: TGCGCCAGCAGCCCTTGGACGGACAGTAAAAACTATGGCTACACCTTC. Its translation is CASSPWTDSKNYGYTF.